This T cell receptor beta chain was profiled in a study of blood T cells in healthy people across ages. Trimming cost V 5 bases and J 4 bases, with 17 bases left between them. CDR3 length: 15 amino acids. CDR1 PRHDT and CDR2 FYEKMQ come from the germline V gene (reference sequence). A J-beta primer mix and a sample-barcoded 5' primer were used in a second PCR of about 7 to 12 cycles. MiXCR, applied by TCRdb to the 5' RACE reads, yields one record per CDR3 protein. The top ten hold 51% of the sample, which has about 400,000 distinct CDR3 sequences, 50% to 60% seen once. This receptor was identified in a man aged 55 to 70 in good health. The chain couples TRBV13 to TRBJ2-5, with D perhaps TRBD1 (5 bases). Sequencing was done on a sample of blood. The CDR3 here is CASSRASRVGETQYF. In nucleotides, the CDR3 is TGTGCCAGCAGCAGGGCGAGCAGGGTCGGAGAGACCCAGTACTTC.